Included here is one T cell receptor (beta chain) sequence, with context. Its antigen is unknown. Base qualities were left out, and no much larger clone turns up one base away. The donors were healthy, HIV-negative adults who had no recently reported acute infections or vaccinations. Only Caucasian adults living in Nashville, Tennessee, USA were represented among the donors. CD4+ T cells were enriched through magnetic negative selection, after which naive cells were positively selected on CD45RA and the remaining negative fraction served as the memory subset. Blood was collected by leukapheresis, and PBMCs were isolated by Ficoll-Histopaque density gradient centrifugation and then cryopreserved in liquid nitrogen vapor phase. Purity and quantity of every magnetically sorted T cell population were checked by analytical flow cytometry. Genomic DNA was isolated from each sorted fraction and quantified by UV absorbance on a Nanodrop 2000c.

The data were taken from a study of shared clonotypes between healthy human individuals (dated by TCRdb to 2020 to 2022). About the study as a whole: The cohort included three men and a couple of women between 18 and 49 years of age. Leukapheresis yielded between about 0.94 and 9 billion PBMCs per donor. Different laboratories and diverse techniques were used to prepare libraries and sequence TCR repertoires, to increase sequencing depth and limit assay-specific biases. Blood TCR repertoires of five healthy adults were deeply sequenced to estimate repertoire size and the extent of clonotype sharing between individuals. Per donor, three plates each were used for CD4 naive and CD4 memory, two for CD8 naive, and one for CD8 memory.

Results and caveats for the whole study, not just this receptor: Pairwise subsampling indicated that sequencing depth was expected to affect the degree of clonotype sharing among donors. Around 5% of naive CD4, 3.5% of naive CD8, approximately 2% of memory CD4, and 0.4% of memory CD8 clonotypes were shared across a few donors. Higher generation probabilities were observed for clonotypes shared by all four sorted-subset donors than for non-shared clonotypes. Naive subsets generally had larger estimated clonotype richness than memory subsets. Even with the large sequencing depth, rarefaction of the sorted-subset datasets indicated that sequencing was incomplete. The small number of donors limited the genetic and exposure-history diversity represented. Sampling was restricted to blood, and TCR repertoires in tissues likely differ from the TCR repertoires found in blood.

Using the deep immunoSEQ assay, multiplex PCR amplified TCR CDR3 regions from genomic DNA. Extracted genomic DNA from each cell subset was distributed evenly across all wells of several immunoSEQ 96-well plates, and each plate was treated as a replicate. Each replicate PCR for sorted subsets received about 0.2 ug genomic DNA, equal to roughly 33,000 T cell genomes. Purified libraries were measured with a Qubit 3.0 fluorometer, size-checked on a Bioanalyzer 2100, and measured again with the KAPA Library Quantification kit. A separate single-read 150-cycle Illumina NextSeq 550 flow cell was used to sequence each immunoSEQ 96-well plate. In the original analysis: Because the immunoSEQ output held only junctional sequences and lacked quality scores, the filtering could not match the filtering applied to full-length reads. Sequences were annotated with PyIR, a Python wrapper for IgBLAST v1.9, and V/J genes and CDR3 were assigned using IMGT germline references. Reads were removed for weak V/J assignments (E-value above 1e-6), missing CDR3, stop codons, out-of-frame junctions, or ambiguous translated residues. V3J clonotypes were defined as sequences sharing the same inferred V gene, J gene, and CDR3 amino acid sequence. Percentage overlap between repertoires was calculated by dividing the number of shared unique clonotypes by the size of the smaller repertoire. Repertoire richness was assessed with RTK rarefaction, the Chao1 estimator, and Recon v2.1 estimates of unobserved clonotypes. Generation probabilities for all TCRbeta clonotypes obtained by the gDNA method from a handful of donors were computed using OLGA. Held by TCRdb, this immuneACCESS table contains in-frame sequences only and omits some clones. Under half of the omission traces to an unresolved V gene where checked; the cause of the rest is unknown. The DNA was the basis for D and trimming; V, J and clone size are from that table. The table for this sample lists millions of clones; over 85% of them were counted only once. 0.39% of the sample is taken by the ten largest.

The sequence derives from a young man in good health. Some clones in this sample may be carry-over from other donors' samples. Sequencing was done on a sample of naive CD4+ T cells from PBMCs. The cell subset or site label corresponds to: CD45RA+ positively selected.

The nucleotides read TGTGCCAGCAGCCCGCAGGGTTTTAGGGACTACGAGCAGTACTTC. It encodes CASSPQGFRDYEQYF. This receptor chain uses TRBV11-2 and TRBJ2-7; TRBD1 could be the D gene, as 5 bases match. Trimming at the junction amounts to 5 bases on V and 3 bases on J, and the germline ends lie 17 bases apart. For CDR1 and CDR2, the germline V gene lists SGHAT and FQNNGV. The CDR3, from cysteine to phenylalanine, totals 15 residues. The sequence is cut down to CDR3 DNA, 45 bases in frame from base 1. The entire variable domain, with the stretches around the CDR3 drawn from the reference TRBV11-2 and TRBJ2-7 proteins, is EAGVAQSPRYKIIEKRQSVAFWCNPISGHATLYWYQQILGQGPKLLIQFQNNGVVDDSQLPKDRFSAERLKGVDSTLKIQPAKLEDSAVYLCASSPQGFRDYEQYFGPGTRLTVT.